This T cell receptor (beta chain) derives from a study of shared clonotypes between healthy human individuals. The study, taken as a whole, reports: Around 5% was the fraction of naive CD4 clonotypes found shared across a few donors.

Naive-designated CD8 cells lacked CD45RO, were positively enriched for CCR7, and omitted terminally differentiated effector memory CD45RA+ cells. Libraries were prepared by immunoSEQ multiplex PCR; TCRdb keeps only in-frame clonotypes and omits some of them. In the table there are some 2,100,000 clones, roughly 91% of which are singletons. As to this clone: What it recognizes is unknown.

The CDR3 is 14 amino acids. V lost 8 bases to trimming and J lost 5 bases; unmatched junction nucleotides: 9. The germline V gene encodes CDR1 MDHEN and CDR2 SYDVKM. The sequenced sample consisted of naive CD8+ T cells from PBMCs. The receptor's source is a man in his late teens or twenties in good health. Some clones in this sample may be carry-over from other donors' samples. V gene TRBV28 combines with J gene TRBJ2-1; 7 positions agree with TRBD2. As DNA, the CDR3 is TGTGCCAGCCGTTCGCGGGAGTCGGACAATGAGCAGTTCTTC. Protein: CASRSRESDNEQFF.